The 22 T cell receptor beta chains presented below share a single source sample, sequenced in a study of T cells in Graves' hyperthyroidism and ophthalmopathy. It was RNA transcripts that yielded the amplified TCR beta CDR3 regions. TCR CDR3 underwent first-round RT-PCR with the HTBI primer set. TCRdb re-derived calls from the multiplex PCR reads in MiXCR, one entry per CDR3 protein. The table has approximately 300,000 distinct CDR3 sequences, approximately 17% seen once; the top ten hold about 51%. The material sequenced was blood. The receptors were gathered from a woman in her sixties with Graves' ophthalmopathy.

Details on this clonotype: A much larger clone lies one base from this, so it may be a read error. The V and J genes are TRBV5-5 and TRBJ2-7, with 10 bases fitting TRBD1. The CDR3 spans 15 residues. The junction had 8 bases not matched to a gene; V was cut back by 4 bases and J by 4 bases. Germline V gene sequence: CDR1 SGHKS, CDR2 YYEKEE (reference sequence). CDR3 sequence: CASSGSGTGAYEQYF. The CDR3 bases are TGTGCCAGCAGCGGGTCCGGGACAGGGGCTTACGAGCAGTACTTC.

This clonotype appeared a few times. J is TRBJ2-1 and V is TRBV20-1; TRBD2 matches 10 bases. This CDR3 comprises 16 residues. Unmatched junction bases numbered 5, after V lost 3 bases and J lost 0 bases. Germline assignment: CDR1 DFQATT and CDR2 SNEGSKA (reference sequence). CDR3 sequence reads: CSASDSGGSSYNEQFF. The CDR3 DNA reads as TGCAGTGCTAGTGATAGCGGGGGGAGCTCCTACAATGAGCAGTTCTTC.

This chain connects TRBV20-1 to TRBJ1-3; no definite D call. The V gene lost 3 bases and the J gene lost 1 base, with 10 bases spanning the gap. CDR1 and CDR2 from the germline V gene are DFQATT and SNEGSKA (reference sequence). CDR3 length: 14 residues. The CDR3 spells CSARDRSSGNTIYF. The CDR3 DNA sequence: TGCAGTGCTAGGGACCGGAGTTCTGGAAACACCATATATTTT.

This clonotype was counted at least ten times. This rearrangement joins TRBV3-1 to TRBJ1-1; no reliable D call. V lost 5 bases and J 0 bases, leaving 7 bases between the germline ends. The length of the CDR3 is 13 residues. Per the germline V gene, CDR1 is LGHDT and CDR2 is YNNKEL (reference sequence). This CDR3 is CASSYGMNTEAFF. CDR3 bases: TGTGCCAGCAGCTACGGAATGAACACTGAAGCTTTCTTT.

The chain is built from TRBV28 and TRBJ1-1; perhaps TRBD1 as D (6 bases). The CDR3 contains 14 residues. Per germline, CDR1 MDHEN and CDR2 SYDVKM. The germline V and J ends were trimmed by 5 bases and 5 bases, with 15 bases remaining between them. CDR3 loop: CASSKIWGRTEAFF. CDR3 nucleotide sequence: TGTGCCAGCAGTAAAATTTGGGGGCGAACTGAAGCTTTCTTT.

This clonotype showed up many times. The gene calls are TRBV5-6 and TRBJ2-5; D possibly corresponds to TRBD2 (6 bases). The CDR3 is 13 amino acids. In germline, CDR1 is SGHDT, CDR2 YYEEEE. V lost 6 bases and J 2 bases, leaving 11 bases between the germline ends. This CDR3 reads CASTRGSQETQYF. The DNA for the CDR3 is TGTGCCAGCACCCGGGGGAGTCAAGAGACCCAGTACTTC.

This clonotype was seen only a few times. The chain employs TRBV20-1 and TRBJ2-1, with D tentatively TRBD1 or TRBD2 (6 bases each). The CDR3 runs to 14 residues. V shed 6 bases and J shed 6 bases, with 18 bases lying between them. CDR1 and CDR2 (germline): DFQATT, SNEGSKA (reference sequence). The CDR3 sequence is CSALNRGGGNEQFF. DNA for the CDR3: TGCAGTGCCCTTAACCGAGGGGGAGGCAATGAGCAGTTCTTC.

This clonotype has ten or more counts. The rearrangement links TRBV6-1 to TRBJ2-5; possibly TRBD2 for D (6 bases). Trimming pared 6 bases from V and 5 bases from J, leaving 13 bases between. The CDR3 extends over 13 amino acids. Germline loops: CDR1 MNHNS, CDR2 SASEGT. CDR3 coding DNA: TGTGCCAGCAGGTGGAGGGGCGGGGAGACCCAGTACTTC. Its protein product is CASRWRGGETQYF.

This clonotype has at least ten counts. V is TRBV2 and J is TRBJ2-5, with D possibly being TRBD1 (7 bases). V gave up 4 bases and J gave up 2 bases, with 11 bases separating them. CDR3 length: 14 residues. The germline gives CDR1 SNHLY, CDR2 FYNNEI. DNA for the CDR3: TGTGCCAGCAGTGCCCAGGGGGGACAAGAGACCCAGTACTTC. It translates to CASSAQGGQETQYF.

Remarks on this clonotype: A single base separates this from a much larger clone, so it may be a read error. The J gene is TRBJ2-1, the V gene TRBV6-5, with 11 bases matching TRBD1. The CDR3 is 15 residues long. Germline V gene sequence: CDR1 MNHEY, CDR2 SVGAGI. Trimming cost V 10 bases and J 7 bases; bases outside gene matches: 12. Here the CDR3 DNA reads TGTGCCACCACCGAAGGACAGGGGGCGAGGAATGAGCAGTTCTTC. This sequence encodes CATTEGQGARNEQFF.

V usage is TRBV24-1 and J usage is TRBJ2-2; D unresolved. The CDR3 runs 13 residues. The germline V gene encodes CDR1 KGHDR and CDR2 SFDVKD. V was cut by 12 bases and J by 5 bases, with 15 bases left in between. CDR3 region: CAATTSGTGELFF. Here the CDR3 DNA reads TGTGCCGCAACGACTTCTGGGACCGGGGAGCTGTTTTTT.

This clonotype was recorded many times. V is TRBV7-2 and J is TRBJ1-1; D is uncertain. Germline V gene sequence: CDR1 SGHTA, CDR2 FQGNSA. The CDR3 consists of 13 residues. V was cut by 5 bases and J by 2 bases, with 9 bases left in between. CDR3 DNA sequence: TGTGCCAGCAGCCCCTCGCCAAACACTGAAGCTTTCTTT. Encoded protein: CASSPSPNTEAFF.

Concerning this clonotype: This may arise from a read error, as a much more abundant clone is one base away. The chain couples TRBV10-2 to TRBJ1-1; TRBD1 aligns across 7 bases. The V gene's germline CDR1 is WSHSY and CDR2 SAAADI. There are 14 residues in the CDR3. The DNA of the CDR3 is TGCGCCAGCAGTGAGACAGGGGCGAACACTGAAGCTTCCTTT. It translates to CASSETGANTEASF.

V gene TRBV20-1 combines with J gene TRBJ2-5; 7 positions match TRBD1. This CDR3 comprises 14 residues. CDR1 DFQATT and CDR2 SNEGSKA come from the germline V gene (reference sequence). The J segment lost 11 bases and the V segment lost 5 bases, leaving 17 bases of the junction unmatched. CDR3 amino acids: CSAPVGDSHWTQYF. DNA of the CDR3: TGCAGTGCTCCTGTGGGGGACAGTCACTGGACTCAGTACTTC.

The chain employs TRBV5-1 and TRBJ2-1, with 7 bases lining up with TRBD1. Germline V gene lookup returns CDR1 SGHRS and CDR2 YFSETQ. The length of the CDR3 is 14 residues. J was trimmed by 6 bases and V by 4 bases; bases with no gene match: 7. DNA of the CDR3: TGCGCCAGCAGCACCGGACAGGTACGCAATGAGCAGTTCTTC. Protein product: CASSTGQVRNEQFF.

Comment on this clonotype: It is likely a read error, because the conserved phenylalanine at the end of the CDR3 is missing. The chain has TRBV7-2 and TRBJ2-7; 8 nucleotides line up with TRBD2. J gave up 2 bases and V 5 bases, and 11 bases lay outside the gene matches. Germline V gene data show CDR1 as SGHTA and CDR2 as FQGNSA. The CDR3 has 16 residues. The CDR3 coding sequence is TGTGCCAGCAGCCTACGATCAACGGGGGGGACCTACGAGCAGTACCTC. It translates to CASSLRSTGGTYEQYL.

This clonotype was counted many times. The chain combines TRBV20-1 with TRBJ2-5; D ambiguous. The CDR3 loop spans 11 amino acids. Germline loops: CDR1 DFQATT, CDR2 SNEGSKA (reference sequence). The V gene lost 7 bases and the J gene lost 1 base, with 7 bases spanning the gap. The CDR3 sequence is CSGRSQETQYF. As DNA, the CDR3 is TGCAGTGGTCGTTCCCAAGAGACCCAGTACTTC.

This clonotype has a handful of counts. The chain recombines TRBV7-2 with TRBJ1-2, with D possibly being TRBD1 (6 bases). The germline V and J ends were trimmed by 5 bases and 6 bases, with 22 bases remaining between them. Germline values: CDR1 SGHTA, CDR2 FQGNSA. The CDR3 loop spans 16 amino acids. Here the CDR3 reads CASSHGGGGPRDGYTF. The CDR3 DNA follows: TGTGCCAGCAGCCATGGGGGGGGCGGACCGAGGGATGGCTACACCTTC.

At least ten counts were recorded for this clonotype. The chain recombines TRBV7-9 with TRBJ1-4; the match to TRBD1 covers 8 bases. The CDR3 loop spans 16 amino acids. Trimming took 6 bases from V and 0 from J; bases not matched to a gene: 6. Germline values: CDR1 SEHNR, CDR2 FQNEAQ (reference sequence). The CDR3 DNA reads as TGTGCCAGCAGTTTAACAGGGGGAACAACTAATGAAAAACTGTTTTTT. It is translated as CASSLTGGTTNEKLFF. Based on the CDR3 plus reference TRBV7-9 and TRBJ1-4, the full variable domain is DTGVSQNPRHKITKRGQNVTFRCDPISEHNRLYWYRQTLGQGPEFLTYFQNEAQLEKSRLLSDRFSAERPKGSFSTLEIQRTEQGDSAMYLCASSLTGGTTNEKLFFGSGTQLSVL.

This clonotype has ten or more counts. V gene TRBV30 combines with J gene TRBJ1-5, with D possibly TRBD1 on 6 matching bases. This CDR3 comprises 15 residues. V was pared by 2 bases and J by 0 bases, with 11 bases between. Germline V gives CDR1 GTSNPN, CDR2 SVGIG (reference sequence). CDR3 sequence reads: CAWSTGTYSNQPQHF. The CDR3 DNA follows: TGTGCCTGGAGTACCGGGACATATAGCAATCAGCCCCAGCATTTT. The complete variable domain, with remaining parts taken from reference TRBV30 and TRBJ1-5, reads SQTIHQWPATLVQPVGSPLSLECTVEGTSNPNLYWYRQAAGRGLQLLFYSVGIGQISSEVPQNLSASRPQDRQFILSSKKLLLSDSGFYLCAWSTGTYSNQPQHFGDGTRLSIL.

This chain links TRBV19 with TRBJ1-5; no clear D gene. Germline V gives CDR1 LNHDA, CDR2 SQIVND (reference sequence). There are 12 residues in the CDR3. V lost 1 base and J 5 bases, leaving 3 bases between the germline ends. This CDR3 is CASSIVDQPQHF. CDR3 nucleotides: TGTGCCAGTAGTATAGTCGATCAGCCCCAGCATTTT.

Turning to this clonotype: A much larger clone lies one base from this, so it may be a read error. This sequence joins TRBV7-2 and TRBJ2-3; TRBD2 agrees at 16 bases. The V segment lost 5 bases and the J segment 4 bases; nucleotides outside the gene matches: 15. The CDR3 is 20 amino acids. The germline V gene has CDR1 SGHTA and CDR2 FQGNSA. The CDR3 region has the DNA TGTGCCAGCAGCGTTAGGGGACTAGCGGGGGGGAGTCGGGAAGCAGATACGCAGTATTTT. Its translation: CASSVRGLAGGSREADTQYF.